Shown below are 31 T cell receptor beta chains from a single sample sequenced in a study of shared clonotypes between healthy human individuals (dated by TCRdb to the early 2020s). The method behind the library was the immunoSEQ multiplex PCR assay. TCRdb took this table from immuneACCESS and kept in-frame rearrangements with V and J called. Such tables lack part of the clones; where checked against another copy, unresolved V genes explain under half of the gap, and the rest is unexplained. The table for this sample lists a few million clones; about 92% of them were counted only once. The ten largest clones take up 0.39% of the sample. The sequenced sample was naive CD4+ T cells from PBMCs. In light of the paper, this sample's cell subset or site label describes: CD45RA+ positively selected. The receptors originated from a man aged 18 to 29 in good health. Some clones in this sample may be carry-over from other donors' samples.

CDR3 in amino acids: CASSDWATGRTGELFF. In DNA form, the CDR3 reads TGTGCCAGCAGTGACTGGGCGACAGGCCGCACCGGGGAGCTGTTTTTT. The V and J genes are TRBV2 and TRBJ2-2; tentative D call: TRBD1 (6 bases). Trimming took 3 bases from V and 4 from J, leaving 15 bases between them. Germline V gives CDR1 SNHLY, CDR2 FYNNEI. CDR3 length: 16 residues.

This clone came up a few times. For the CDR3, the DNA is TGTGCCAGAAGCTTGGCCAGGAAGTCAGACGAAAAACTGTTTTTT. It translates to CARSLARKSDEKLFF. The V call is TRBV5-3, the J call TRBJ1-4; D gene unclear. TRBV5-3 is given ORF status, its function remaining uncertain. V lost 0 bases and J 8 bases, leaving 14 bases between the germline ends. This CDR3 has 15 residues.

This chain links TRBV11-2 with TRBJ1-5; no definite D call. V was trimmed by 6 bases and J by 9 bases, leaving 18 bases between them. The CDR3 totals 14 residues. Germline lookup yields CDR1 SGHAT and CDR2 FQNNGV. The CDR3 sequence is CASSQTPLGLPQHF. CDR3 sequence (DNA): TGTGCCAGCAGTCAAACTCCCCTCGGTTTGCCCCAGCATTTT.

In DNA form, the CDR3 reads TGTGCCAGCAGTTTTCTTACGGGTAACCTCCACTATGGCTACACCTTC. It codes for CASSFLTGNLHYGYTF. V gene TRBV27 combines with J gene TRBJ1-2; D remains ambiguous. CDR3 length: 16 amino acids. Trimming pared 3 bases from V and 3 bases from J, leaving 17 bases between. Germline CDR1 is MNHEY and CDR2 is SMNVEV (reference sequence).

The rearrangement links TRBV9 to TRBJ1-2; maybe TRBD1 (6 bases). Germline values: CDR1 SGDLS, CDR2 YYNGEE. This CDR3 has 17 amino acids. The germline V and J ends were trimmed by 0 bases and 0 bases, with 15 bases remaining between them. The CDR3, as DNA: TGTGCCAGCAGCGTAGCGGTTTACGGGGACACTAACTATGGCTACACCTTC. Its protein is CASSVAVYGDTNYGYTF.

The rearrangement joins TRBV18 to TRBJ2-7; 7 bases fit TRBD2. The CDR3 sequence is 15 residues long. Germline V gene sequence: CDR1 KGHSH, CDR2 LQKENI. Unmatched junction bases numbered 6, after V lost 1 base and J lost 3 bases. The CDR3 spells CASSPRTAGVYEQYF. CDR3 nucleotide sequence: TGTGCCAGCTCACCACGGACCGCGGGGGTCTACGAGCAGTACTTC.

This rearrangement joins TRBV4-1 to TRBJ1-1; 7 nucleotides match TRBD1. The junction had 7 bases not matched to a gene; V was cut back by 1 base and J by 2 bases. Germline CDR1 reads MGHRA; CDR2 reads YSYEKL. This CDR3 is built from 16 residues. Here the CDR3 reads CASSQAFTGVNTEAFF. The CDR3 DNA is TGCGCCAGCAGCCAAGCTTTCACAGGGGTAAACACTGAAGCTTTCTTT.

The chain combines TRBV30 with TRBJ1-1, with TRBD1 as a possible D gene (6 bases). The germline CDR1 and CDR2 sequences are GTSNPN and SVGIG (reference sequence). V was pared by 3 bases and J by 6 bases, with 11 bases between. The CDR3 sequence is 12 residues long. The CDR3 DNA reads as TGTGCCTGGAGCGGGGGCGAAGCTGAAGCTTTCTTT. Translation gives CAWSGGEAEAFF.

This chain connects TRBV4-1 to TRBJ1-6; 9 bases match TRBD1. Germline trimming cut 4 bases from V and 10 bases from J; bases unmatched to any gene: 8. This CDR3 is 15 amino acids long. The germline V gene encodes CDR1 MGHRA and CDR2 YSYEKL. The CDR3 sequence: CASSLGTGSRSPLHF. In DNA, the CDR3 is TGCGCCAGCAGCCTCGGGACAGGGAGTAGGTCACCCCTCCACTTT.

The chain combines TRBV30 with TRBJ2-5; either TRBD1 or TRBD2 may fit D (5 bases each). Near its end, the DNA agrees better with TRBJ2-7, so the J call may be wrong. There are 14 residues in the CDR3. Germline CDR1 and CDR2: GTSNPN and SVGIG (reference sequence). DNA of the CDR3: TGTGCCTGGAGTGTACGGGGCGTTGGCTACGAGCAGTACTTC. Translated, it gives CAWSVRGVGYEQYF.

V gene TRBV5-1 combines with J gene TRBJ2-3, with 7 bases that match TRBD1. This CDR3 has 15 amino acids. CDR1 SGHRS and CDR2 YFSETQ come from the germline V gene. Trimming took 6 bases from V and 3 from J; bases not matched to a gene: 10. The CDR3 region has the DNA TGCGCCAGCACACCCTCCGGGACAGTAACAGATACGCAGTATTTT. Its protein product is CASTPSGTVTDTQYF. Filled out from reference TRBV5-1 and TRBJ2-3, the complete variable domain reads KAGVTQTPRYLIKTRGQQVTLSCSPISGHRSVSWYQQTPGQGLQFLFEYFSETQRNKGNFPGRFSGRQFSNSRSEMNVSTLELGDSALYLCASTPSGTVTDTQYFGPGTRLTVL.

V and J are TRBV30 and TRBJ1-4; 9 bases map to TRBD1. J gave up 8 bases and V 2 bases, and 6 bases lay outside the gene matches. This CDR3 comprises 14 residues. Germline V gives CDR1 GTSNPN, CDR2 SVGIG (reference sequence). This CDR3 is CAWSPTGGYEKLFF. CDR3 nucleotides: TGTGCCTGGAGTCCGACAGGGGGATACGAAAAACTGTTTTTT. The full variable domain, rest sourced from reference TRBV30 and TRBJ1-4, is SQTIHQWPATLVQPVGSPLSLECTVEGTSNPNLYWYRQAAGRGLQLLFYSVGIGQISSEVPQNLSASRPQDRQFILSSKKLLLSDSGFYLCAWSPTGGYEKLFFGSGTQLSVL.

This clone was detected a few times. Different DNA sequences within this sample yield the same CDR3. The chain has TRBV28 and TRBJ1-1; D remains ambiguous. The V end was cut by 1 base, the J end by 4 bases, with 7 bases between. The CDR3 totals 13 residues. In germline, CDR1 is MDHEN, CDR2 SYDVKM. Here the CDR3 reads CASSLSVGTEAFF. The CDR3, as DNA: TGTGCCAGCAGTTTATCGGTCGGCACTGAAGCTTTCTTT.

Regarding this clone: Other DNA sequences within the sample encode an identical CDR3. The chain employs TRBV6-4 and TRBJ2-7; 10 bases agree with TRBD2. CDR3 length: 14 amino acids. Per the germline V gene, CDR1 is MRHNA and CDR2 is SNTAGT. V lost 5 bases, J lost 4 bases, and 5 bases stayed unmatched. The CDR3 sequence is CASSRLAGAYEQYF. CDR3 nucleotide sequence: TGTGCCAGCAGTAGGCTAGCGGGAGCTTACGAGCAGTACTTC.

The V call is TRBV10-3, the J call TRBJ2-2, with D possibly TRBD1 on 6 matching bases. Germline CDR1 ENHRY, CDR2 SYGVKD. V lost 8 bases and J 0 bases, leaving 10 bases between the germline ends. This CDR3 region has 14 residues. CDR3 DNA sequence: TGTGCCATCCGACAGGAAACGAACACCGGGGAGCTGTTTTTT. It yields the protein CAIRQETNTGELFF.

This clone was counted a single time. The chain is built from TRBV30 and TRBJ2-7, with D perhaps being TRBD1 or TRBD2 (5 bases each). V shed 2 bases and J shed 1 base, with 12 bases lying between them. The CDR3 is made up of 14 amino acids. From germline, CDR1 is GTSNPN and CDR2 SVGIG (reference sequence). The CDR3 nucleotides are TGTGCCTGGAGTATAGGGACGGGTTCCTACGAGCAGTACTTC. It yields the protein CAWSIGTGSYEQYF.

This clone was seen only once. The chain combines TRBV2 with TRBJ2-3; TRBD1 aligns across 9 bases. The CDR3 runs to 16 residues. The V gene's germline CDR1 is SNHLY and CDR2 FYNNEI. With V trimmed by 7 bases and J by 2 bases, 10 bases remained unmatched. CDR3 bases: TGTGCCAGCAATTACCGGGACAGGGTCCCCACAGATACGCAGTATTTT. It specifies CASNYRDRVPTDTQYF. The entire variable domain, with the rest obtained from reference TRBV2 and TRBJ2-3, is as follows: EPEVTQTPSHQVTQMGQEVILRCVPISNHLYFYWYRQILGQKVEFLVSFYNNEISEKSEIFDDQFSVERPDGSNFTLKIRSTKLEDSAMYFCASNYRDRVPTDTQYFGPGTRLTVL.

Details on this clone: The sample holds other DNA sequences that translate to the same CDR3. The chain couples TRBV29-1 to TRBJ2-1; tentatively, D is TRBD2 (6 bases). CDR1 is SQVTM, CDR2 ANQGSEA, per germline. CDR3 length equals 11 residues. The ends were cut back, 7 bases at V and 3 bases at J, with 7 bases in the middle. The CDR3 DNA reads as TGCAGCGCCGGGGGCTACAATGAGCAGTTCTTC. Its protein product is CSAGGYNEQFF.

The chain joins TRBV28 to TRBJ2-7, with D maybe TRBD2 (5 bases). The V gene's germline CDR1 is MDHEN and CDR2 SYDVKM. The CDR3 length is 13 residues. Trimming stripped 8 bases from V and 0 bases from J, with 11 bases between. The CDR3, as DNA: TGTGCCAGCCAGAGGGCACCCTCCTACGAGCAGTACTTC. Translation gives CASQRAPSYEQYF.

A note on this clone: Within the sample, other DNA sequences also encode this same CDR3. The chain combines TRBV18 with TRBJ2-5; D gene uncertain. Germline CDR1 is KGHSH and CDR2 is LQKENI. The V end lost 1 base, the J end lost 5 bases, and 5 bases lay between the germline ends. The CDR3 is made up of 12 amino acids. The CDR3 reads CASSPLPETQYF. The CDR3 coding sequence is TGTGCCAGCTCACCACTTCCGGAGACCCAGTACTTC.

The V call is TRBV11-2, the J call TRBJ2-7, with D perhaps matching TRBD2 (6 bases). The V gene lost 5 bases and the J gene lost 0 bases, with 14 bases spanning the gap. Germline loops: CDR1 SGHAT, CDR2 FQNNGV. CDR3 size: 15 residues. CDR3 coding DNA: TGTGCCAGCAGCAGGCGGGACCCATCCTCCTACGAGCAGTACTTC. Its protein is CASSRRDPSSYEQYF.

Here the CDR3 DNA reads TGTGCCTGGACCCGGAGGGCGTCCTACGAGCAGTACTTC. The encoded protein is CAWTRRASYEQYF. The gene calls are TRBV30 and TRBJ2-7, with a possible D match to TRBD2 (6 bases). This CDR3 is built from 13 residues. Germline V CDR1 and CDR2: GTSNPN, SVGIG (reference sequence). With 4 bases removed from V and 1 base from J, the gap between germline ends came to 11 bases.

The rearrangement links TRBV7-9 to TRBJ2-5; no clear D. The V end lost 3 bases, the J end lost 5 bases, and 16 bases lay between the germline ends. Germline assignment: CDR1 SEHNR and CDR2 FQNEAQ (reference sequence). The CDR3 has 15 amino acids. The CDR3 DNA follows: TGTGCCAGCAGCTTTAACTCTTGGTTTGAGGAGACCCAGTACTTC. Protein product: CASSFNSWFEETQYF.

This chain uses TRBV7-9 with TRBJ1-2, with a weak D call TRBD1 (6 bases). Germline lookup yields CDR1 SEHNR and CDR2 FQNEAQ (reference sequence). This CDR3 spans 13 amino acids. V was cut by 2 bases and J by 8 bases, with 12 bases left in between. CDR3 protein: CASSLTGISGYTF. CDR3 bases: TGTGCCAGCAGCTTAACAGGGATCTCCGGCTACACCTTC.

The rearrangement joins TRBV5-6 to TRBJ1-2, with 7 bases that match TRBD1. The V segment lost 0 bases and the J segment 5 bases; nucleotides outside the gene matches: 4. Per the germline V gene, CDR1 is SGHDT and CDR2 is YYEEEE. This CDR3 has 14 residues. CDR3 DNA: TGTGCCAGCAGCTTGGATGCGACAGGGTATGGCTACACCTTC. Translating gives CASSLDATGYGYTF.

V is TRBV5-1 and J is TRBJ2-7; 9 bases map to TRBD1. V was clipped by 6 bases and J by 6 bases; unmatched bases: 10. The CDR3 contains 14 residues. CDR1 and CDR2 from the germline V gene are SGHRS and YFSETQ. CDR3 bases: TGCGCCAGCAATTCGGGACAGGGTCTTTCCGAGCAGTACTTC. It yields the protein CASNSGQGLSEQYF.

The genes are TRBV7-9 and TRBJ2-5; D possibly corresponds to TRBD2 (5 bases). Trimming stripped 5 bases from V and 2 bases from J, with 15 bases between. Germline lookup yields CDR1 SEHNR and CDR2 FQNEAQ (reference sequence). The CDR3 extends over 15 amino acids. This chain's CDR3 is CASSPGGAEQETQYF. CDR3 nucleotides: TGTGCCAGCAGCCCCGGTGGAGCGGAGCAAGAGACCCAGTACTTC.

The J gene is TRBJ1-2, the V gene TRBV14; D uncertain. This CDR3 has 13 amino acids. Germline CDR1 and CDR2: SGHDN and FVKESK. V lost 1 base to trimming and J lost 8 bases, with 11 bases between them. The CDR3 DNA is TGTGCCAGCAGCCAAGTTCGGCAGAGGGGCTACACCTTC. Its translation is CASSQVRQRGYTF.

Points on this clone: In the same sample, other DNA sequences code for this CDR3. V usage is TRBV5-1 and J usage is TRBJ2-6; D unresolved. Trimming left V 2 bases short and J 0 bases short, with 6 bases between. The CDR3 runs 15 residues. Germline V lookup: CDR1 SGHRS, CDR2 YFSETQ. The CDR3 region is CASSLQRSGANVLTF. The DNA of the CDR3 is TGCGCCAGCAGCTTACAGCGCTCTGGGGCCAACGTCCTGACTTTC.

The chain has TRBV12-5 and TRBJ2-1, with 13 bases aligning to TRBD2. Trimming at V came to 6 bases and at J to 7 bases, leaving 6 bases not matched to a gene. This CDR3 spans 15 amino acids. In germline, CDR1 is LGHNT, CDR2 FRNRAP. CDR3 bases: TGTGCTAGTGGACCCGGACTAGCGGGAGAGAATGAGCAGTTCTTC. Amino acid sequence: CASGPGLAGENEQFF.

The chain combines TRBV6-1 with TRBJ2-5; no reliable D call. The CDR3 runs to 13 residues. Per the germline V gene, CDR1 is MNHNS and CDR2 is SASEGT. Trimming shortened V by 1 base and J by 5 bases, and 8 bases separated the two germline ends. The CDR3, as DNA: TGTGCCAGCAGTGAAGTTTTTATTGAGACCCAGTACTTC. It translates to CASSEVFIETQYF.